Described below is a single T cell receptor beta chain sequence and its context. Profiling relied on immunoSEQ multiplex PCR, and the TCRdb table lists in-frame clones only, not all of them. This table holds tens of thousands of clones, 88% found once. The data are from a study of control samples from healthy donors and cancer patients. The CDR3 is made up of 14 amino acids. The V gene's germline CDR1 is SEHNR and CDR2 FQNEAQ (reference sequence). V trimming: 5 bases; J trimming: 7 bases; junction bases outside the gene matches: 6. Sequencing was carried out using PBMCs. The chain couples TRBV7-9 to TRBJ2-5; 11 nucleotides match TRBD2. The origin of this receptor is a man in his fifties or sixties with head and neck cancer. CDR3 amino acids: CASSLALAGGTQYF. The CDR3 DNA sequence: TGTGCCAGCAGCCTTGCCCTAGCGGGGGGGACCCAGTACTTC.